A selection of T cell receptor beta chains follows, all from one sample in a study of memory CD4+ T cells and cytomegalovirus serostatus. Clones were sequenced by immunoSEQ multiplex PCR, and TCRdb holds only the in-frame ones, with some missing. Of around 50,000 clones listed, approximately 78% were seen once; the top ten hold approximately 0.96%. The specimen sequenced was memory CD4+ T cells from blood. Receptors were obtained from an adult in good health and CMV-seronegative. CDR3s include the opening cysteine and the closing phenylalanine or tryptophan. Each record gives: V gene, J gene, clone size, D gene, CDR3 DNA, CDR3 protein. D genes are given only for firm matches. Some rows have no size entry. The others give once, few or many, or a class for an expanded clone.

>TRBV11-1|TRBJ2-4|NA|NA
TGTGCCAGCAGCCCTTCCGGGGCACCCAAAAACATTCAGTACTTC
CASSPSGAPKNIQYF
>TRBV7-3|TRBJ1-1|NA|NA
TGTGCCAGCAGCTTAATGCCGTCGGACACTGAAGCTTTCTTT
CASSLMPSDTEAFF
>TRBV6-5|TRBJ2-7|NA|NA
TGTGCCAGCAGTTATGACCGGGGGGCGGTCTACGAGCAGTACTTC
CASSYDRGAVYEQYF
>TRBV6-1|TRBJ1-1|few|NA
TGTGCCAGCAGGGTGGGGAAGGACACTGAAGCTTTCTTT
CASRVGKDTEAFF
>TRBV7-2|TRBJ1-2|NA|NA
TGTGCCAGCAGCTTAGGGGGCCGGAATCCTAACTATGGCTACACCTTC
CASSLGGRNPNYGYTF
>TRBV7-2|TRBJ1-2|medium-sized|NA
TGTGCCAGCAGCATCATGAGTTCTTGGGACTATGGCTACACCTTC
CASSIMSSWDYGYTF
>TRBV6-5|TRBJ1-2|NA|NA
TGTGCCAGCAGTGAAGGACAGTTCTATGGCTACACCTTC
CASSEGQFYGYTF
>TRBV28|TRBJ1-3|NA|NA
TGTGCCAGCAGTTTATCATGGGAAAACACCATATATTTT
CASSLSWENTIYF
>TRBV11-2|TRBJ1-2|NA|NA
TGTGCCAGCAGCTTAGAATTGTCTGCGGCAGGCGGCTATGGCTACACCTTC
CASSLELSAAGGYGYTF
>TRBV7-3|TRBJ2-1|NA|NA
TGTGCCAGCAGCCCCAGGAGCGGGCCGTACAATGAGCAGTTCTTC
CASSPRSGPYNEQFF
>TRBV4-3|TRBJ1-2|NA|NA
TGCGCCAGCAGCCCTAGGCTCAGGGCCTATGGCTACACCTTC
CASSPRLRAYGYTF
>TRBV2|TRBJ2-2|NA|TRBD1
TGTGCCAGCAGTGGGACAGGGGGATCCGGGGAGCTGTTTTTT
CASSGTGGSGELFF
>TRBV18|TRBJ1-1|NA|NA
TGTGCCAGCTCTCCAAGGACAGACATCGAAGCTTTCTTT
CASSPRTDIEAFF
>TRBV7-2|TRBJ2-7|NA|TRBD2
TGTGCCAGCAGCCTAGCGGCTCGCGAGCAGTACTTC
CASSLAAREQYF
>TRBV25-1|TRBJ1-5|NA|NA
TGTGCCAGCAGCGCCGGAGGGCCCCAGCATTTT
CASSAGGPQHF
>TRBV5-1|TRBJ2-7|NA|TRBD2
TGCGCCAGCAGCACTTTAGCGGGGAGCTCCTACGAGCAGTACTTC
CASSTLAGSSYEQYF
>TRBV11-1|TRBJ1-3|few|NA
TGTGCCAGCAGCTTAGGGGGGGCGGGAGGAAACACCATATATTTT
CASSLGGAGGNTIYF
>TRBV28|TRBJ1-2|NA|NA
TGTGCCAGCAGTTTATTAGGGGGCTACACCTTC
CASSLLGGYTF
>TRBV5-6|TRBJ2-2|NA|TRBD1
TGTGCCAGCAGCCCCGAGGCAGGGGGCGTAACCACCGGGGAGCTGTTTTTT
CASSPEAGGVTTGELFF
>TRBV6-5|TRBJ2-1|NA|TRBD2
TGTGCCAGCAGTTGGCGGGGGGCCACCCATGAGCAGTTCTTC
CASSWRGATHEQFF
>TRBV5-8|TRBJ1-2|NA|TRBD1
TGTGCCAGCAGCTTGGGGTTCGGGACAGGGGTTCACACCTTC
CASSLGFGTGVHTF
>TRBV2|TRBJ1-2|NA|NA
TGTGCCAGCAGTGTTGCCAGGGCTGAGGGCTACACCTTC
CASSVARAEGYTF
>TRBV5-6|TRBJ2-5|NA|NA
TGTGCCAGCAGCTTGAGGGAGACCCAGTACTTC
CASSLRETQYF
>TRBV9|TRBJ1-6|NA|NA
TGTGCCAGCAGCCCCCGACGGGAGTCCTATAATTCACCCCTCCACTTT
CASSPRRESYNSPLHF
>TRBV11-2|TRBJ1-2|NA|TRBD1
TGTGCCAGCAGCTGGGACAGGGGGAGCTACACCTTC
CASSWDRGSYTF
>TRBV18|TRBJ1-2|NA|TRBD1
TGTGCCAGCTCACCAGCCCCGGAACAGGGGGCCGGGACCTTC
CASSPAPEQGAGTF
>TRBV4-3|TRBJ2-7|NA|NA
TGCGCCAGCAGCCAAGAACCAGGCTCCTACGAGCAGTACTTC
CASSQEPGSYEQYF
>TRBV18|TRBJ1-2|NA|NA
TGTGCCAGCTCCGGGGACATTGGGGGCTACACCTTC
CASSGDIGGYTF
>TRBV7-6|TRBJ2-2|once|TRBD1
TGTGCCAGCAGCCGCAGGGGGCGTCCGGGCACCGGGGAGCTGTTTTTT
CASSRRGRPGTGELFF
>TRBV4-2|TRBJ1-2|NA|NA
TGTGCCAGCAGCCAGGACCCTCACTATGGCTACACCTTC
CASSQDPHYGYTF
>TRBV28|TRBJ2-5|NA|NA
TGTGCCAGCAGTTTTGCGGGGCTAGGACAAGAGACCCAGTACTTC
CASSFAGLGQETQYF
>TRBV9|TRBJ2-6|NA|TRBD1
TGTGCCAGCAGCTCCAGGGGGCTTGGGGCCAACGTCCTGACTTTC
CASSSRGLGANVLTF
>TRBV5-1|TRBJ1-1|NA|TRBD1
TGCGCCAGCAGATTGGGGGGAAGGGGCACAGGGGACACTGAAGCTTTCTTT
CASRLGGRGTGDTEAFF
>TRBV19|TRBJ2-5|medium-sized|NA
TGTGCCAGTAGTATCAGTTTTCAGCCGAAGACCCAGTACTTC
CASSISFQPKTQYF
>TRBV30|TRBJ1-1|NA|NA
TGCGCCTGGAGATTAGACAGAGTCGGGGCTTTCTTT
CAWRLDRVGAFF
>TRBV28|TRBJ1-6|NA|NA
TGTGCCAGCAGTTCCTTAGGGGGGGGCAATTCACCCCTCCACTTT
CASSSLGGGNSPLHF
>TRBV7-9|TRBJ1-2|NA|NA
TGTGCCAGCAGCCCATCCCGCGTCTATGGCTACACCTTC
CASSPSRVYGYTF
>TRBV28|TRBJ1-5|NA|TRBD1
TGTGCCAGCAGTTCAGGGGGCCCTTCCCAGCCCCAGCATTTT
CASSSGGPSQPQHF
>TRBV2|TRBJ2-1|NA|TRBD2
TGTGCCAGCAGTGAGACGGGACTAGCGGCCAATGAGCAGTTCTTC
CASSETGLAANEQFF
>TRBV6-1|TRBJ2-1|NA|NA
TGTGCCAGCAGTACCGGGATATACAATGAGCAGTTCTTC
CASSTGIYNEQFF
>TRBV30|TRBJ1-5|once|NA
TGTGCCTGGGCCCCGGACAGTAATCAGCCCCAGCATTTT
CAWAPDSNQPQHF